This TCR beta chain was recovered during a study of T cell repertoires in cytomegalovirus infection. Study information: Both CMV infection and a matching HLA type were indicated by public TCR beta signatures.

Findings of the study overall: Carriers of CMV and the relevant HLA type were discriminated by public TCR beta frequency. CMV-specific TCR beta clonotypes restricted by HLA-C dominated the ex vivo response.

TCRdb processed the reads anew with MiXCR; each CDR3 protein has one entry. The data show fewer than 950,000 distinct CDR3 sequences, about 31% seen once. V lost 5 bases and J lost 0; bases outside the gene matches: 6. The CDR3 is 18 amino acids. The germline V gene has CDR1 SGHVS and CDR2 FNYEAQ. A word on this clonotype: Its antigen is not identified.

Sequenced material: cultured CD8+ T cells from PBMCs, taken from culture after CMV antigen stimulation. The receptor comes from a human donor in good health (CMV status not recorded). Some clones in this sample may be carry-over from other donors' samples. The V call is TRBV7-6, the J call TRBJ2-5; 16 bases fit TRBD2. CDR3 in amino acids: CASSQGLAGGEYQETQYF. The CDR3 DNA reads as TGTGCCAGCAGCCAGGGACTAGCGGGGGGGGAGTACCAAGAGACCCAGTACTTC.